This T cell receptor beta chain appears in the sequencing data of a study of PD-1 blockade in classical Hodgkin lymphoma (dated by TCRdb to the early 2020s). The study in broad terms: Nivolumab dosing was 3 mg/kg intravenously every 2 weeks, continuing until either disease progression or unacceptable toxicity. A peripheral blood immune signature of response to PD-1 blockade in classical Hodgkin lymphoma was defined using TCR beta sequencing and CyTOF. Results the study describes overall, beyond this receptor: Among trial patients, those achieving complete response had baseline diversity similar to that of newly diagnosed patients, while diversity was significantly lower in partial responders and progressors. Baseline TCR diversity was reported to be lower in newly diagnosed patients than in healthy donors and to be lower still in relapsed/refractory patients. A significant rise by C4D1 was seen in CD4+ but not CD8+ TCR diversity (p=0.0027 vs p=0.16), with the rise being most apparent in complete responders (p=0.02). The study was limited to a single clinical trial cohort, and causes of repertoire differences, possibly disease activity or prior therapy, remained undefined. Patients starting nivolumab less than 1 year after ASCT had lower diversity and were excluded from later analyses to avoid confounding by immune reconstitution.

The time point label of this sample denotes: cycle 1 day 1 (C1D1), immediately before nivolumab initiation. Relapse after autologous stem cell transplantation had occurred in all trial patients, and cohorts A, B and C were distinguished by prior brentuximab vedotin exposure. The trial cohort comprised some 60 patients with relapsed/refractory classical Hodgkin lymphoma whose best overall responses were complete response, partial response or progressive disease. Single-agent nivolumab was administered to trial patients in the multi-cohort phase II CheckMate 205 trial. Best overall response was determined by an independent review committee according to the 2007 International Working Group response criteria. PBMCs from the trial were collected at three points: immediately before nivolumab initiation (C1D1), and during therapy at cycle 2 day 1 and cycle 4 day 1. After peripheral blood was drawn into 8 mL Vacutainer Cell Preparation Tubes, PBMCs were isolated by centrifugation and then cryopreserved.

Genomic DNA was isolated using the Qiagen DNeasy kit from unsorted PBMCs as well as from negatively selected CD4+ and CD8+ fractions. Amplification of TCR beta CDR3 regions was done by immunoSEQ multiplex PCR with primers that anneal to V and J segments. A synthetic immune receptor repertoire was used to minimize amplification bias, and any remaining bias was removed computationally after sequencing. The authors' analysis ran thus. Repertoire diversity was quantified as the Shannon entropy index using custom Python scripts. Unsorted, CD4+ and CD8+ repertoires were analyzed separately, except in combined analyses where CD4+ and CD8+ sequences were merged in silico. A clone was considered expanded if an increase in frequency of at least 2-fold after treatment relative to C1D1 was found, and a pseudocount of 0.5 was applied to clones undetected at baseline. Singleton clones were defined as clones with 0 or 1 copy at C1D1, and non-singleton clones were defined as clones with 2 or more copies. Clones expanded in unsorted samples were labelled as CD4+, CD8+ or unknown by matching protein sequences in sorted samples from the same patient. Diversity changes from C1D1 to C4D1 were tested in paired samples using Wilcoxon tests. TCRdb stores this immuneACCESS table with in-frame sequences only. Part of the clones is absent; in the studies checked, under half of the shortfall reflects unresolved V genes, and no reason is known for the rest. That table is the source of V, J and clone size, and D and trimming were worked out from the DNA. Counted in this sample were fewer than 6,500 clones; about 72% of them appeared once. The ten largest clones represent around 40% of the sample.

In its sample, this clone was seen a few times. Its antigen remains unidentified. Base quality data are lacking; no much larger clone is found one base away. Measured from the cysteine to the phenylalanine, the CDR3 is 12 residues long. The read is trimmed to its CDR3 DNA, 36 bases read in frame from base 1. V and J lose 0 bases and 4 bases, and a span of 3 bases separates them. As encoded in the germline V gene, CDR1 is SGHAT while CDR2 is FQNNGV. Here the chain combines TRBV11-2 and TRBJ1-2, with the D gene not confidently named. The source of this sequence is a human donor with classical Hodgkin lymphoma. The sample in question was peripheral blood mononuclear cells (PBMCs), obtained at baseline. CDR3 protein: CASSLDRYGYTF. The DNA reads as follows: TGTGCCAGCAGCTTAGATCGCTATGGCTACACCTTC.